This TCR beta chain is from a study of T-cell reconstitution after alpha-beta-depleted transplantation in children. For TCRbeta, the library was prepared with unique molecular identifiers. In TCRdb, the PCR reads were re-called with MiXCR into one record per CDR3 protein. This sample carries around 78,000 distinct CDR3 sequences, over 12% of them seen once, and the ten largest clones take around a quarter. There are 14 residues in the CDR3. V was clipped by 8 bases and J by 0 bases, with 11 bases between them. Germline-derived CDR1 and CDR2 are LNHNV and YYDKDF (reference sequence). The V gene is TRBV15, the J gene TRBJ2-1; TRBD1 or TRBD2 may be the D gene (5 bases each). The sequences come from PBMCs, mostly from graft donor cells, collected 180 days after TCRalphabeta/CD19-depleted stem cell transplant. The sequence derives from a male patient aged 2-9 years who had a stem cell transplant for acute lymphoblastic leukemia, so the T cells may come from the graft donor. CDR3 sequence (DNA): TGTGCCACCTGGGACGTGAGCTCCTACAATGAGCAGTTCTTC. The encoded protein is CATWDVSSYNEQFF.